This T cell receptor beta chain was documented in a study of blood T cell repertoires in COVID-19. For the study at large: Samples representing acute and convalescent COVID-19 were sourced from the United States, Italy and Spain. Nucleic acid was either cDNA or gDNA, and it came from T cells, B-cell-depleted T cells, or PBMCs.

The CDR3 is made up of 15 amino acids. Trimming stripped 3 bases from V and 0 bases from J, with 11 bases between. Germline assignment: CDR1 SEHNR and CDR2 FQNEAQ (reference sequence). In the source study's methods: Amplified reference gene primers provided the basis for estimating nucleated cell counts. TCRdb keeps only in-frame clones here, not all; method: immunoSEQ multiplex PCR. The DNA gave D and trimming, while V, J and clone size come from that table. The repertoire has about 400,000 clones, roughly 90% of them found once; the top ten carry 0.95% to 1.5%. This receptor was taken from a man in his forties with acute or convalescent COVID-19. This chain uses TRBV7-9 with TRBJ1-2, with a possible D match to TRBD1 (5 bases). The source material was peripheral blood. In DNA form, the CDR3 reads TGTGCCAGCAGCTTTTCTTGGGGCGCTAACTATGGCTACACCTTC. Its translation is CASSFSWGANYGYTF.